The rows below give T cell receptor beta chains drawn from one sample of a study of shared clonotypes between healthy human individuals. TCRdb keeps only in-frame clones here, not all; method: immunoSEQ multiplex PCR. The sample lists a few million clones; around 93% were seen once. Input material: naive CD8+ T cells from PBMCs. Receptors were obtained from a man between 18 and 35 years old in good health. Some clones in this sample may be carry-over from other donors' samples. The CDR3 runs from the conserved cysteine through the conserved F or W. The order of the fields is CDR3 length, D gene, J gene, V gene, clone size, CDR3 protein, CDR3 DNA. A D gene is named only where the DNA matches it firmly. Some rows have no size entry. The others give once, few or many, or a class for an expanded clone.

CDR3 length: 15
D gene: TRBD1
J gene: TRBJ2-7
V gene: TRBV19
clone size: -
CDR3 protein: CASSIRTGGPYEQYF
CDR3 DNA: TGTGCCAGTAGTATCCGGACAGGGGGCCCCTACGAGCAGTACTTC

CDR3 length: 12
D gene: -
J gene: TRBJ1-1
V gene: TRBV25-1
clone size: few
CDR3 protein: CASSDGGPEAFF
CDR3 DNA: TGTGCCAGCAGTGACGGAGGGCCTGAAGCTTTCTTT

CDR3 length: 19
D gene: TRBD1
J gene: TRBJ1-4
V gene: TRBV15
clone size: -
CDR3 protein: CATSRPYVLADRDSEKLFF
CDR3 DNA: TGTGCCACCAGCAGACCCTATGTCTTGGCGGACAGGGATTCGGAAAAACTGTTTTTT

CDR3 length: 15
D gene: -
J gene: TRBJ2-7
V gene: TRBV6-5
clone size: -
CDR3 protein: CASSYSRGGLYEQYF
CDR3 DNA: TGTGCCAGCAGTTACTCGAGGGGCGGGCTCTACGAGCAGTACTTC

CDR3 length: 19
D gene: -
J gene: TRBJ2-3
V gene: TRBV12-2
clone size: -
CDR3 protein: CASRLVLAGISGATDTQYF
CDR3 DNA: TGTGCAAGTCGCTTAGTGCTAGCGGGTATATCCGGGGCTACAGATACGCAGTATTTT

CDR3 length: 18
D gene: TRBD2
J gene: TRBJ2-3
V gene: TRBV7-3
clone size: -
CDR3 protein: CASSPRPGTSGHTDTQYF
CDR3 DNA: TGTGCCAGCAGCCCCCGTCCCGGGACTAGCGGGCACACAGATACGCAGTATTTT

CDR3 length: 13
D gene: -
J gene: TRBJ2-7
V gene: TRBV7-2
clone size: -
CDR3 protein: CASSPGPSYEQYF
CDR3 DNA: TGTGCCAGCAGCCCTGGACCCTCCTACGAGCAGTACTTC

CDR3 length: 15
D gene: -
J gene: TRBJ2-5
V gene: TRBV7-2
clone size: -
CDR3 protein: CASSSGVGRVETQYF
CDR3 DNA: TGTGCCAGCAGCTCCGGGGTCGGTAGGGTGGAGACCCAGTACTTC

CDR3 length: 20
D gene: TRBD2
J gene: TRBJ2-1
V gene: TRBV4-3
clone size: -
CDR3 protein: CASSEDAGLAGLSSYNEQFF
CDR3 DNA: TGCGCCAGCAGCGAAGATGCGGGGCTAGCGGGGCTCAGCTCCTACAATGAGCAGTTCTTC

CDR3 length: 14
D gene: -
J gene: TRBJ2-2
V gene: TRBV4-3
clone size: -
CDR3 protein: CASSQEQNTGELFF
CDR3 DNA: TGCGCCAGCAGCCAAGAACAGAACACCGGGGAGCTGTTTTTT

CDR3 length: 13
D gene: TRBD1
J gene: TRBJ2-5
V gene: TRBV7-9
clone size: -
CDR3 protein: CASSDRGPETQYF
CDR3 DNA: TGTGCCAGCAGCGACAGGGGTCCTGAGACCCAGTACTTC

CDR3 length: 15
D gene: -
J gene: TRBJ1-1
V gene: TRBV25-1
clone size: few
CDR3 protein: CASSQNSILNTEAFF
CDR3 DNA: TGTGCCAGCAGTCAAAACAGCATCCTGAACACTGAAGCTTTCTTT

CDR3 length: 16
D gene: -
J gene: TRBJ2-2
V gene: TRBV13
clone size: -
CDR3 protein: CASSQAGGERTGELFF
CDR3 DNA: TGTGCCAGCAGCCAGGCAGGAGGGGAGAGGACCGGGGAGCTGTTTTTT

CDR3 length: 17
D gene: TRBD2
J gene: TRBJ2-3
V gene: TRBV27
clone size: -
CDR3 protein: CASSFNLASGSADTQYF
CDR3 DNA: TGTGCCAGCAGTTTTAATCTCGCTAGCGGGAGTGCAGATACGCAGTATTTT

CDR3 length: 14
D gene: TRBD1
J gene: TRBJ2-7
V gene: TRBV6-5
clone size: -
CDR3 protein: CASSYGQGYYEQYF
CDR3 DNA: TGTGCCAGCAGTTACGGACAGGGCTACTACGAGCAGTACTTC

CDR3 length: 13
D gene: -
J gene: TRBJ2-1
V gene: TRBV7-3
clone size: -
CDR3 protein: CASSFSGTNEQFF
CDR3 DNA: TGTGCCAGCAGCTTCTCCGGAACCAATGAGCAGTTCTTC

CDR3 length: 14
D gene: -
J gene: TRBJ1-5
V gene: TRBV21-1
clone size: -
CDR3 protein: CASSTTRADQPQHF
CDR3 DNA: TGTGCCAGCAGCACAACCAGGGCAGATCAGCCCCAGCATTTT

CDR3 length: 15
D gene: -
J gene: TRBJ2-1
V gene: TRBV28
clone size: -
CDR3 protein: CASSLVVAVYNEQFF
CDR3 DNA: TGTGCCAGCAGTTTAGTAGTAGCGGTATACAATGAGCAGTTCTTC

CDR3 length: 15
D gene: -
J gene: TRBJ2-7
V gene: TRBV5-1
clone size: -
CDR3 protein: CASSFPAGGLYEQYF
CDR3 DNA: TGCGCCAGCAGCTTCCCAGCCGGGGGCCTATACGAGCAGTACTTC

CDR3 length: 13
D gene: TRBD2
J gene: TRBJ2-7
V gene: TRBV27
clone size: -
CDR3 protein: CASSHSGTSEQYF
CDR3 DNA: TGTGCCAGCAGTCATAGCGGGACGTCCGAGCAGTACTTC

CDR3 length: 13
D gene: -
J gene: TRBJ2-7
V gene: TRBV25-1
clone size: few
CDR3 protein: CASSGARGDEQYF
CDR3 DNA: TGTGCCAGCAGTGGGGCCAGGGGCGACGAGCAGTACTTC

CDR3 length: 16
D gene: -
J gene: TRBJ1-1
V gene: TRBV11-1
clone size: -
CDR3 protein: CASSLLRRGTNTEAFF
CDR3 DNA: TGTGCCAGCAGCTTACTGAGAAGAGGGACGAACACTGAAGCTTTCTTT

CDR3 length: 11
D gene: -
J gene: TRBJ2-1
V gene: TRBV20-1
clone size: -
CDR3 protein: CSASQVNEQFF
CDR3 DNA: TGCAGTGCTAGTCAAGTCAATGAGCAGTTCTTC

CDR3 length: 17
D gene: -
J gene: TRBJ2-6
V gene: TRBV5-6
clone size: -
CDR3 protein: CASSLGQVLSGANVLTF
CDR3 DNA: TGTGCCAGCAGCTTGGGACAGGTGCTCTCTGGGGCCAACGTCCTGACTTTC

CDR3 length: 15
D gene: TRBD2
J gene: TRBJ2-7
V gene: TRBV28
clone size: -
CDR3 protein: CASSYRSGRARQQYF
CDR3 DNA: TGTGCCAGCAGTTACAGGAGCGGGAGGGCCCGTCAACAGTACTTC

CDR3 length: 13
D gene: -
J gene: TRBJ2-7
V gene: TRBV14
clone size: once
CDR3 protein: CASSPGRKYEQYF
CDR3 DNA: TGTGCCAGCAGCCCCGGGCGGAAATACGAGCAGTACTTC

CDR3 length: 15
D gene: TRBD1
J gene: TRBJ1-1
V gene: TRBV2
clone size: -
CDR3 protein: CASTPGQGGWTEAFF
CDR3 DNA: TGTGCCAGTACACCGGGACAGGGTGGATGGACTGAAGCTTTCTTT

CDR3 length: 15
D gene: -
J gene: TRBJ2-7
V gene: TRBV27
clone size: -
CDR3 protein: CASSLRTPPPYEQYF
CDR3 DNA: TGTGCCAGCAGTCTTCGGACTCCTCCCCCCTACGAGCAGTACTTC

CDR3 length: 12
D gene: TRBD1
J gene: TRBJ1-1
V gene: TRBV9
clone size: -
CDR3 protein: CASSAPGTGSFF
CDR3 DNA: TGTGCCAGCAGTGCTCCTGGGACAGGGTCTTTCTTT

CDR3 length: 19
D gene: TRBD2
J gene: TRBJ2-2
V gene: TRBV19
clone size: once
CDR3 protein: CASRAGTSAPFTNTGELFF
CDR3 DNA: TGTGCCAGTAGAGCCGGGACTAGCGCTCCCTTTACGAACACCGGGGAGCTGTTTTTT

CDR3 length: 15
D gene: TRBD1
J gene: TRBJ1-3
V gene: TRBV27
clone size: -
CDR3 protein: CASRDRDGSGNTIYF
CDR3 DNA: TGTGCCAGCAGGGACAGGGACGGCTCTGGAAACACCATATATTTT

CDR3 length: 14
D gene: TRBD2
J gene: TRBJ2-7
V gene: TRBV27
clone size: -
CDR3 protein: CASSLSGSSYEQYF
CDR3 DNA: TGTGCCAGCAGTTTAAGCGGGAGCTCCTACGAGCAGTACTTC

CDR3 length: 16
D gene: TRBD1
J gene: TRBJ2-5
V gene: TRBV7-9
clone size: -
CDR3 protein: CASSWHPGQGQETQYF
CDR3 DNA: TGTGCCAGCAGCTGGCATCCGGGACAGGGCCAAGAGACCCAGTACTTC

CDR3 length: 13
D gene: -
J gene: TRBJ2-4
V gene: TRBV27
clone size: once
CDR3 protein: CASSPLDKNIQYF
CDR3 DNA: TGTGCCAGCAGCCCTTTGGACAAAAACATTCAGTACTTC

CDR3 length: 13
D gene: -
J gene: TRBJ1-2
V gene: TRBV6-5
clone size: -
CDR3 protein: CASSYAGISGYTF
CDR3 DNA: TGTGCCAGCAGTTACGCAGGGATCAGTGGCTACACCTTC

CDR3 length: 16
D gene: TRBD1
J gene: TRBJ1-5
V gene: TRBV2
clone size: -
CDR3 protein: CASSERTGSFYQPQHF
CDR3 DNA: TGTGCCAGCAGTGAAAGGACAGGGTCGTTTTATCAGCCCCAGCATTTT

CDR3 length: 17
D gene: TRBD1
J gene: TRBJ2-7
V gene: TRBV5-3
clone size: -
CDR3 protein: CARSLAQGDRSTYEQYF
CDR3 DNA: TGTGCCAGAAGCTTGGCCCAAGGGGACAGGTCGACCTACGAGCAGTACTTC